The following is a TCR beta chain sequence with its context. Trimming took 4 bases from V and 9 from J, leaving 19 bases between them. Germline loops: CDR1 LNHDA, CDR2 SQIVND (reference sequence). The CDR3 loop spans 15 amino acids. The sample comes from a study of lymphopenia after photon versus proton radiotherapy. Libraries were prepared by immunoSEQ multiplex PCR; TCRdb keeps only in-frame clonotypes and omits some of them. The data hold 20,000 to 25,000 clones, with around 85% observed a single time. The origin of this receptor is a man aged 55 to 69 with pancreatic cancer. Here the sequenced sample was peripheral blood, taken from a patient treated with photon-based radiotherapy. The rearrangement joins TRBV19 to TRBJ2-1, with D tentatively TRBD2 (5 bases). The CDR3 DNA is TGTGCCAGTAGTAGGGAGCTAGCACATACGGGTGAGCAGTTCTTC. It specifies CASSRELAHTGEQFF.